The entry that follows covers one T cell receptor (beta chain) sequence. Its antigen remains unidentified. Regarding time point: baseline pretreatment blood. Treatment specified: 15 Gy SBRT to primary tumor, nephrectomy 4 weeks later. After SBRT, blood was collected at 2 and 4 weeks, plus baseline. The tumor was a clear cell renal cell carcinoma. The CDR3 contains 13 residues. The germline CDR1 and CDR2 sequences are SNHLY and FYNNEI. Trimming cost V 7 bases and J 1 base, with 10 bases left between them. The data were obtained in a study of radiation and T cells in renal cell carcinoma. TCRdb's copy holds only in-frame clones and misses some; the assay was immunoSEQ multiplex PCR. Of about 140,000 clones listed, approximately 87% are singletons. Study-wide results and limits: Baseline intratumoral clonotype presence is unknown without pretreatment biopsies.

The chain has TRBV2 and TRBJ1-1; D is uncertain. The sample consisted of blood, taken from a patient whose treatment included radiotherapy and nephrectomy. This clonotype was sampled from a woman between 45 and 65 years old with renal cell carcinoma. The CDR3 region is CASTLDPNTEAFF. The CDR3 DNA reads TGTGCCAGCACCCTAGACCCGAACACTGAAGCTTTCTTT.